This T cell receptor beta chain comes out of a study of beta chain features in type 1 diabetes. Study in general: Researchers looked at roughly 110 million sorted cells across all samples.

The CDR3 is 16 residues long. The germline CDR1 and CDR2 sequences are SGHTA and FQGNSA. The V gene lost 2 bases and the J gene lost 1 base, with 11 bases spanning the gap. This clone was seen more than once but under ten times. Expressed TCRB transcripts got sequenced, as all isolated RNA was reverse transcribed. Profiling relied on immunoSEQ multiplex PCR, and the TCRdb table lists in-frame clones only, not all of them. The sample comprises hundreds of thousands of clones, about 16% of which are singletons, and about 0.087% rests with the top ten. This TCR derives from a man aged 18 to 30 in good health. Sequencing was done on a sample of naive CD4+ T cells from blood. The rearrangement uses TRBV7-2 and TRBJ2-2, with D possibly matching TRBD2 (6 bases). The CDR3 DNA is TGTGCCAGCAGCTTATTGAGGCGGGAGAACACCGGGGAGCTGTTTTTT. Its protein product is CASSLLRRENTGELFF.